This T cell receptor beta chain appears in the sequencing data of a study of CD8+CD57+ T cells in acquired aplastic anemia. Study in general: Sorting CD4+ and CD8+ cells gave DNA averaging roughly 3.5 ug.

As concerns this clonotype: The antigen is undetermined.

The V and J ends lost 5 bases and 11 bases respectively, with 15 bases between them. CDR1 is LNHDA, CDR2 SQIVND, per germline (reference sequence). This CDR3 is built from 12 residues. Before being chosen for sequencing, patients had shown CD8+CD57+ cell expansion by flow cytometry. Every patient had severe acquired aplastic anemia. Receipt of therapy had not occurred in any patient by the time of blood sampling. Regarding the study as a whole: Fewer than 35 CD8+ CDR3 sequences occurred in both the patients and the controls.

TCR beta VDJ and CDR3 were profiled, and genomic DNA was the template. Each CDR3 protein is one row after TCRdb ran MiXCR on the reads. The sample includes some 200,000 distinct CDR3 sequences, roughly half seen only once; the top ten take over 7.5%. The clonotype was recovered from a human donor with aplastic anemia. Source material: sorted CD4+, CD8+, or CD8+CD57+ T cells (not recorded which) from PBMCs. V usage is TRBV19 and J usage is TRBJ1-1; tentative D call: TRBD1 (6 bases). The DNA of the CDR3 is TGTGCCAGTAGTTCGAGGACAGTTGCGGCTTTCTTT. This sequence encodes CASSSRTVAAFF.